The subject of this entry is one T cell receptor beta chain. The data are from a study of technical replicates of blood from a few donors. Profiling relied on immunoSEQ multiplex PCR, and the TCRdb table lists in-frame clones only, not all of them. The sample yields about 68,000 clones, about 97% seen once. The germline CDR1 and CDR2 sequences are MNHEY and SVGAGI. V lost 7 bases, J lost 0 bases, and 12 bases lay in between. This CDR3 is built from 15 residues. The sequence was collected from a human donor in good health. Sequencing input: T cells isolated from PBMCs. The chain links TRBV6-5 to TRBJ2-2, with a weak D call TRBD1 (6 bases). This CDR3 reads CASTDGTSNTGELFF. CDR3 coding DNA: TGTGCCAGCACGGATGGGACATCGAACACCGGGGAGCTGTTTTTT.